This entry concerns a single T cell receptor (beta chain). The data derive from a study of T cell changes during pregnancy in multiple sclerosis. Assay: immunoSEQ multiplex PCR; the TCRdb copy retains only in-frame clones and omits some. The repertoire consists of tens of thousands of clones, with 93% occurring once and the leading ten covering roughly 2.5%. This CDR3 has 13 residues. Germline assignment: CDR1 SQVTM and CDR2 ANQGSEA. V shed 6 bases, J shed 0 bases, and the junction held 2 bases outside the gene matches. Sample: peripheral blood, taken in the second trimester of pregnancy. The V call is TRBV29-1, the J call TRBJ1-3; 7 bases align to TRBD1. The TCR originated in a female donor with multiple sclerosis, enrolled in a pregnancy study. The CDR3 loop is CSVGQHSGNTIYF. The CDR3 nucleotides read TGCAGCGTGGGACAGCACTCTGGAAACACCATATATTTT.